The T cell receptor (beta chain) under discussion was sequenced for a study of cytomegalovirus exposure and HLA in healthy donors. Study background: Sequencing of 150 million to 200 million T cells in an earlier analysis found 95 million to 120 million unique TCR beta sequences.

PCR was performed using 60 Vbeta and 13 Jbeta primers. How the authors handled the data: A later analysis counted 80 million or so unique TCR beta chains, about 11 million shared. Sequencing used immunoSEQ multiplex PCR; TCRdb keeps in-frame clones, though not all of them. That table supplies the V and J calls and clone size; D and trimming were determined from the DNA. The sample lists about 160,000 clones; about 83% were seen once. Remarks on this clone: The target antigen is unknown.

Study-wide points: As was reported, the classifier diagnosed cytomegalovirus status with high specificity and sensitivity.

CDR3 length: 13 amino acids. CDR1 and CDR2 from the germline V gene are LNHNV and YYDKDF (reference sequence). V shed 5 bases, J shed 6 bases, and the junction held 3 bases outside the gene matches. The clonotype was recovered from a man aged 35 to 55 in good health and CMV-seropositive. Sample: PBMCs. The genes are TRBV15 and TRBJ2-2, with 7 bases that match TRBD2. The CDR3 coding sequence is TGTGCCACCAGCGGAACTAGCGCCGGGGAGCTGTTTTTT. This encodes CATSGTSAGELFF.